A single sample is the source of the 14 T cell receptor beta chains below, sequenced in a study of blood T cells in healthy people across ages. Primers used in a second PCR of roughly 7 to 11 cycles were a sample-barcoded 5' primer and a J-beta primer mix. TCRdb independently ran MiXCR on the 5' RACE reads; one entry per CDR3 protein. The sample has some 1.5 million distinct CDR3 sequences, less than 45% seen once. Material: blood. The origin of the receptors is a woman aged 18-35 years in good health.

This clonotype appeared a few times. The rearrangement joins TRBV20-1 to TRBJ1-1, with D possibly being TRBD1 (5 bases). Trimming left V 5 bases short and J 4 bases short, with 11 bases between. Germline loops: CDR1 DFQATT, CDR2 SNEGSKA (reference sequence). The CDR3 contains 12 residues. CDR3 bases: TGCAGTGCTTCCGGTGGGACCACTGAAGCTTTCTTT. Its protein is CSASGGTTEAFF.

The J gene is TRBJ2-5, the V gene TRBV7-2, with 12 bases matching TRBD2. J lost 13 bases, V lost 3 bases, and 15 bases had no gene match. The CDR3 has 16 amino acids. The germline V gene has CDR1 SGHTA and CDR2 FQGNSA. The CDR3: CASSFGTSGFAYERYF. As DNA, the CDR3 is TGTGCCAGCAGCTTCGGGACTAGCGGGTTCGCCTACGAGCGGTACTTC. Complete variable domain (other parts from reference TRBV7-2 and TRBJ2-5): GAGVSQSPSNKVTEKGKDVELRCDPISGHTALYWYRQSLGQGLEFLIYFQGNSAPDKSGLPSDRFSAERTGGSVSTLTIQRTQQEDSAVYLCASSFGTSGFAYERYFGPGTRLLVL.

This clonotype was counted a few times. The genes are TRBV12-3 or TRBV12-4 and TRBJ1-4, with 7 bases matching TRBD1. Unmatched junction bases numbered 4, after V lost 5 bases and J lost 7 bases. The CDR3 runs to 13 residues. The CDR3: CASSLRGAEKLFF. The CDR3 DNA reads TGTGCCAGCAGTCTCAGGGGGGCTGAAAAACTGTTTTTT.

This clonotype was counted between two and nine times. The chain couples TRBV7-2 to TRBJ2-7; the D is unclear. Germline V gene sequence: CDR1 SGHTA, CDR2 FQGNSA. This CDR3 comprises 13 residues. V lost 2 bases to trimming and J lost 3 bases, with 8 bases between them. For the CDR3, the DNA is TGTGCCAGCAGCTTAAGGGCTTACTACGAGCAGTACTTC. It specifies CASSLRAYYEQYF.

Only a few counts were recorded for this clonotype. V usage is TRBV7-2 and J usage is TRBJ2-6; D is ambiguous. The germline V and J ends were trimmed by 5 bases and 0 bases, with 17 bases remaining between them. The germline V gene has CDR1 SGHTA and CDR2 FQGNSA. CDR3 length: 18 amino acids. The CDR3: CASSPQTYPGSGANVLTF. The CDR3 DNA is TGTGCCAGCAGCCCCCAGACATACCCAGGCTCTGGGGCCAACGTCCTGACTTTC.

This clonotype occurred a few times. V usage is TRBV28 and J usage is TRBJ2-3; 8 bases agree with TRBD2. Per germline, CDR1 MDHEN and CDR2 SYDVKM. The CDR3 extends over 16 amino acids. J gave up 2 bases and V 5 bases, and 9 bases lay outside the gene matches. CDR3 loop: CASSSPGGGYTDTQYF. The CDR3 nucleotides read TGTGCCAGCAGTAGTCCGGGAGGGGGATACACAGATACGCAGTATTTT.

A remark on this clonotype: One end of the junction varies from germline; a read error may be responsible. The chain has TRBV27 and TRBJ1-1; unclear D gene. This CDR3 comprises 15 residues. Germline-derived CDR1 and CDR2 are MNHEY and SMNVEV (reference sequence). This chain's CDR3 is CASSLRLAWGTEAFF. The DNA for the CDR3 is TGTGCGAGCAGTTTAAGATTGGCCTGGGGCACTGAAGCTTTCTTT.

V and J are TRBV20-1 and TRBJ2-1; 7 bases line up with TRBD2. J gave up 8 bases and V 6 bases, and 7 bases lay outside the gene matches. This CDR3 comprises 12 residues. Per germline, CDR1 DFQATT and CDR2 SNEGSKA (reference sequence). The DNA of the CDR3 is TGCAGTGCCTCCGGGACTATAGATGAGCAGTTCTTC. Its protein product is CSASGTIDEQFF.

The chain is built from TRBV7-9 and TRBJ2-1, with unresolved D. Germline loops: CDR1 SEHNR, CDR2 FQNEAQ (reference sequence). Deletions cut 6 bases from V and 6 bases from J, with 9 bases between. This CDR3 has 12 amino acids. In DNA form, the CDR3 reads TGTGCCAGCAGAAAGGGCGTCAATGAGCAGTTCTTC. Translated: CASRKGVNEQFF.

The V gene is TRBV11-2, the J gene TRBJ1-2, with unresolved D. Germline V gene data show CDR1 as SGHAT and CDR2 as FQNNGV. V lost 1 base and J 2 bases, leaving 11 bases between the germline ends. This CDR3 region has 15 residues. CDR3 nucleotide sequence: TGTGCCAGCAGCTTAGCGAGCTTCCCCAACTATGGCTACACCTTC. Translating it yields CASSLASFPNYGYTF.

The rearrangement joins TRBV29-1 to TRBJ2-5; no clear D. CDR1 is SQVTM and CDR2 is ANQGSEA in the germline V gene. The V end lost 2 bases, the J end lost 6 bases, and 13 bases lay between the germline ends. This CDR3 spans 13 amino acids. The CDR3 loop reads CSVELRLMKTQYF. CDR3 in DNA: TGCAGCGTTGAACTCAGGTTGATGAAGACCCAGTACTTC.

This clonotype was seen only once. The chain employs TRBV15 and TRBJ2-3; D remains unclear. The CDR3 runs 13 residues. The germline CDR1 and CDR2 sequences are LNHNV and YYDKDF (reference sequence). V shed 5 bases and J shed 2 bases, with 8 bases lying between them. The CDR3 DNA reads TGTGCCACCAGCTTTAGTTTCACAGATACGCAGTATTTT. Protein product: CATSFSFTDTQYF.

This clonotype was seen only a few times. The chain employs TRBV12-3 or TRBV12-4 and TRBJ1-2; D is undetermined. CDR3 length: 14 residues. With 3 bases removed from V and 4 bases from J, the gap between germline ends came to 12 bases. The CDR3 nucleotides are TGTGCCAGCAGTTTCGCTGTGGCCACCTATGGCTACACCTTC. It codes for CASSFAVATYGYTF.

This chain joins TRBV10-3 and TRBJ2-5; 8 positions agree with TRBD2. The ends lost 0 bases at V and 2 bases at J; junction bases unmatched: 8. The length of the CDR3 is 17 residues. Germline CDR1 and CDR2: ENHRY and SYGVKD. CDR3 sequence: CAISESKSGSRQETQYF. The CDR3 bases are TGTGCCATCAGTGAGTCGAAGAGCGGGAGCAGGCAAGAGACCCAGTACTTC.